Below are 19 T cell receptor beta chains sequenced from a single sample in a study of shared clonotypes between healthy human individuals. Naive CD8 cells lacked CD45RO, underwent positive selection for CCR7 and left out terminally differentiated effector memory CD45RA+ cells. TCRdb keeps only in-frame clones here, not all; method: immunoSEQ multiplex PCR. Of about 2.2 million clones in the sample, approximately 94% were seen once. The sequenced material came from naive CD8+ T cells from PBMCs. These receptors all stem from a man aged 18 to 35 in good health. Some clones in this sample may be carry-over from other donors' samples.

The rearrangement joins TRBV7-2 to TRBJ1-2, with 7 bases matching TRBD1. Germline V gene data show CDR1 as SGHTA and CDR2 as FQGNSA. Losses at the gene ends were 5 bases for V and 5 bases for J; bases not matched to a gene: 8. The CDR3 contains 14 residues. The CDR3, as DNA: TGTGCCAGCAGCCCTACCGGGACAGTATATGGCTACACCTTC. Translating gives CASSPTGTVYGYTF.

The chain couples TRBV7-2 to TRBJ1-1, with D unresolved. Trimming cost V 1 base and J 6 bases, with 12 bases left between them. The germline gives CDR1 SGHTA, CDR2 FQGNSA. The CDR3 runs 14 residues. The DNA for the CDR3 is TGTGCCAGCAGCTTAGGGGGTTATCTTCCTGAAGCTTTCTTT. Amino acids: CASSLGGYLPEAFF.

This clone is a singleton in its sample. The chain combines TRBV19 with TRBJ2-7, with 7 nucleotides matching TRBD1. Per germline, CDR1 LNHDA and CDR2 SQIVND (reference sequence). Trimming took 2 bases from V and 3 from J; bases not matched to a gene: 7. CDR3 length equals 15 residues. For the CDR3, the DNA is TGTGCCAGTAGTATAAGCACAGGGGCCCTCTACGAGCAGTACTTC. Translation: CASSISTGALYEQYF.

The chain couples TRBV9 to TRBJ1-3, with D unclear. This CDR3 is 16 amino acids long. Germline V gene sequence: CDR1 SGDLS, CDR2 YYNGEE. Trimming shortened V by 0 bases and J by 1 base, and 11 bases separated the two germline ends. The CDR3 loop reads CASSVEGSGSGNTIYF. The CDR3 DNA sequence: TGTGCCAGCAGCGTAGAAGGGTCGGGGTCTGGAAACACCATATATTTT.

The DNA for the CDR3 is TGTGCCAGCAGTCCCAGGGAGCTTAACTATGGCTACACCTTC. This translates into CASSPRELNYGYTF. The chain recombines TRBV27 with TRBJ1-2, with D possibly TRBD1 on 5 matching bases. The CDR3 spans 14 residues. Per the germline V gene, CDR1 is MNHEY and CDR2 is SMNVEV (reference sequence). V was shortened by 5 bases and J by 1 base, with 11 bases between the two germline ends.

The V gene is TRBV9, the J gene TRBJ1-1; possible D gene TRBD1, 6 bases. The CDR3 extends over 12 amino acids. Germline V gene lookup returns CDR1 SGDLS and CDR2 YYNGEE. The V end lost 7 bases, the J end lost 3 bases, and 10 bases lay between the germline ends. The CDR3 sequence: CASSGTYTEAFF. DNA of the CDR3: TGTGCCAGCTCCGGGACATACACTGAAGCTTTCTTT. Full variable domain (outside the CDR3, taken from reference TRBV9 and TRBJ1-1): DSGVTQTPKHLITATGQRVTLRCSPRSGDLSVYWYQQSLDQGLQFLIQYYNGEERAKGNILERFSAQQFPDLHSELNLSSLELGDSALYFCASSGTYTEAFFGQGTRLTVV.

The gene calls are TRBV5-5 and TRBJ2-1; 8 nucleotides match TRBD1. The germline V gene encodes CDR1 SGHKS and CDR2 YYEKEE (reference sequence). The CDR3 totals 14 residues. With 5 bases clipped from V and 12 bases from J, the junction kept 13 bases outside the gene matches. CDR3 amino acids: CASSLQQGAQVQFF. CDR3 in DNA: TGTGCCAGCAGTTTGCAGCAGGGGGCCCAAGTGCAGTTCTTC. Based on the CDR3 plus reference TRBV5-5 and TRBJ2-1, the full variable domain is DAGVTQSPTHLIKTRGQQVTLRCSPISGHKSVSWYQQVLGQGPQFIFQYYEKEERGRGNFPDRFSARQFPNYSSELNVNALLLGDSALYLCASSLQQGAQVQFFGPGTRLTVL.

This sequence joins TRBV7-9 and TRBJ2-2; TRBD2 matches 14 bases. The V gene end was trimmed by 5 bases and the J gene end by 6 bases; junction bases not matched to a gene: 8. This CDR3 region has 17 residues. Germline CDR1 is SEHNR and CDR2 is FQNEAQ (reference sequence). The DNA of the CDR3 is TGTGCCAGCAGCCCGCCGACTAGCGGGAGGGCCCCCGGGGAGCTGTTTTTT. The encoded protein is CASSPPTSGRAPGELFF.

The chain employs TRBV2 and TRBJ1-5; weak D call: TRBD1 (6 bases). The germline V gene has CDR1 SNHLY and CDR2 FYNNEI. This CDR3 has 14 residues. V lost 5 bases and J lost 7, with 15 bases in between. The CDR3 coding sequence is TGTGCCAGCAGTCCAAGGGGGGTAGAACAGCCCCAGCATTTT. It is translated as CASSPRGVEQPQHF.

The gene calls are TRBV27 and TRBJ2-1; 7 nucleotides agree with TRBD1. Germline V gives CDR1 MNHEY, CDR2 SMNVEV (reference sequence). This CDR3 has 15 residues. J gave up 3 bases and V 5 bases, and 7 bases lay outside the gene matches. The CDR3 DNA reads TGTGCCAGCAGTCAAATGACAGGGCTCTACAATGAGCAGTTCTTC. It codes for CASSQMTGLYNEQFF.

The CDR3 loop reads CASSEAAWPGELFF. The CDR3 bases are TGTGCCAGTAGTGAAGCGGCCTGGCCCGGGGAGCTGTTTTTT. V and J are TRBV19 and TRBJ2-2; D perhaps matches TRBD2 (5 bases). Trimming left V 5 bases short and J 6 bases short, with 13 bases between. The CDR3 has 14 residues. Germline CDR1 and CDR2: LNHDA and SQIVND (reference sequence).

This chain's CDR3 is CASSLGGLGEQFF. The CDR3 nucleotides are TGTGCCAGCAGCTTAGGAGGACTGGGTGAGCAGTTCTTC. This sequence joins TRBV11-3 and TRBJ2-1, with a possible D match to TRBD2 (5 bases). The V end was cut by 1 base, the J end by 9 bases, with 10 bases between. In germline, CDR1 is SGHNT, CDR2 YENEEA. The CDR3 runs 13 residues.

The chain links TRBV28 to TRBJ2-3; 11 bases fit TRBD2. This CDR3 comprises 17 residues. V was pared by 6 bases and J by 3 bases, with 11 bases of the junction left unmatched. Germline V gene data show CDR1 as MDHEN and CDR2 as SYDVKM. As DNA, the CDR3 is TGTGCCAGCAGGACGGTAGCGGGAGGGCGGGGGACAGATACGCAGTATTTT. This gives the protein CASRTVAGGRGTDTQYF. Full variable domain (outside the CDR3, taken from reference TRBV28 and TRBJ2-3): DVKVTQSSRYLVKRTGEKVFLECVQDMDHENMFWYRQDPGLGLRLIYFSYDVKMKEKGDIPEGYSVSREKKERFSLILESASTNQTSMYLCASRTVAGGRGTDTQYFGPGTRLTVL.

The chain carries TRBV5-4 and TRBJ2-7; perhaps D is TRBD1 or TRBD2 (6 bases each). The CDR3 length is 16 residues. The V gene's germline CDR1 is SGHNT and CDR2 YYREEE (reference sequence). Trimming took 0 bases from V and 2 from J, leaving 15 bases between them. CDR3 amino acids: CASSLVPTGGTYEQYF. The CDR3 nucleotides are TGTGCCAGCAGCTTGGTCCCCACCGGGGGCACCTACGAGCAGTACTTC.

Only one count was recorded for this clone. The chain employs TRBV6-6 and TRBJ2-2, with 7 positions matching TRBD2. This CDR3 region has 13 residues. V lost 4 bases to trimming and J lost 10 bases; unmatched junction nucleotides: 6. The germline V gene has CDR1 MNHNY and CDR2 SVGAGI (reference sequence). CDR3: CASSFFREVELFF. The CDR3 DNA sequence: TGTGCCAGCAGTTTTTTCCGGGAGGTGGAGCTGTTTTTT.

This clone is a singleton in its sample. This chain connects TRBV4-2 to TRBJ1-1; no definite D call. The germline V gene encodes CDR1 LGHNA and CDR2 YNFKEQ. V gave up 2 bases and J gave up 4 bases, with 14 bases separating them. CDR3 length: 15 residues. CDR3 residues: CASSQPLLSGTEAFF. The CDR3 DNA reads TGTGCCAGCAGCCAACCTTTATTATCGGGCACTGAAGCTTTCTTT.

The rearrangement joins TRBV7-9 to TRBJ2-5; D uncertain. V lost 5 bases and J 5 bases, leaving 9 bases between the germline ends. The CDR3 has 12 residues. Germline assignment: CDR1 SEHNR and CDR2 FQNEAQ (reference sequence). The CDR3 spells CASSISSETQYF. CDR3 DNA: TGTGCCAGCAGCATAAGTAGCGAGACCCAGTACTTC.

J is TRBJ1-4 and V is TRBV27; 8 bases are shared with TRBD1. Germline V gene data show CDR1 as MNHEY and CDR2 as SMNVEV (reference sequence). V dropped 4 bases and J dropped 7; count of bases not matched to a gene: 11. The CDR3 is 16 amino acids. CDR3 loop: CASSYSYDDRGEKLFF. DNA of the CDR3: TGTGCCAGCAGTTATAGTTACGACGACAGGGGTGAAAAACTGTTTTTT.

This chain uses TRBV2 with TRBJ2-1; TRBD2 matches 7 bases. The germline CDR1 and CDR2 sequences are SNHLY and FYNNEI. The CDR3 has 13 amino acids. Losses at the gene ends were 3 bases for V and 8 bases for J; bases not matched to a gene: 4. CDR3 sequence: CASSDRAGDEQFF. In nucleotides, the CDR3 is TGTGCCAGCAGTGACAGGGCGGGGGATGAGCAGTTCTTC.